Sequencing of this TCR beta chain was carried out in a study of T cell repertoires in cytomegalovirus infection. Study-level background: Both CMV infection and a matching HLA type were indicated by public TCR beta signatures.

Broader study findings: Identification of carriers of CMV plus the relevant HLA was performed using cumulative public TCR beta family frequency. Dominating the ex vivo response were HLA-C-restricted CMV-specific TCR beta clonotypes.

A word on this clonotype: Its antigen remains unknown.

The V gene lost 6 bases and the J gene lost 0 bases, with 3 bases spanning the gap. The CDR3 consists of 10 residues. In germline, CDR1 is DFQATT, CDR2 SNEGSKA (reference sequence). Using its own MiXCR run on the reads, TCRdb lists one record per CDR3 protein. Among about 740,000 distinct CDR3 sequences listed, less than 40% were seen once. The V call is TRBV20-1, the J call TRBJ2-7; D remains unclear. This sequence originates from a human donor in good health (CMV status not recorded). Some clones in this sample may be carry-over from other donors' samples. The specimen sequenced was PBMCs. The chain's CDR3 is CSAFSYEQYF. CDR3 sequence (DNA): TGCAGTGCATTCTCCTACGAGCAGTACTTC.